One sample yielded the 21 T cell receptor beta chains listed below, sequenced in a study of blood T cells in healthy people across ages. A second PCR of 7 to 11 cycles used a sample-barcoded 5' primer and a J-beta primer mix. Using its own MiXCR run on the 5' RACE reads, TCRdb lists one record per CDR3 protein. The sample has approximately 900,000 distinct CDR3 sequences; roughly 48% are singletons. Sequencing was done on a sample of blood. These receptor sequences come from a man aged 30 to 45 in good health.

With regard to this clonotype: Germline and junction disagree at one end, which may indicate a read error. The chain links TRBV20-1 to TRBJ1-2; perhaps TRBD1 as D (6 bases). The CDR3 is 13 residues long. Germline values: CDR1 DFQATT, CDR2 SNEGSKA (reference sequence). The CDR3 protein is CSVSTGMSYGYTF. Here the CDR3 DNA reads TGCAGTGTCTCGACAGGAATGAGCTATGGCTACACATTC.

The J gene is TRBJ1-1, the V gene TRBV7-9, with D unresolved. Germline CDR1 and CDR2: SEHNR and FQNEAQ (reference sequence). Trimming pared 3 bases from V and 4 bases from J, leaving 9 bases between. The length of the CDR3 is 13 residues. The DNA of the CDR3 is TGTGCCAGCAGCTTTGGAAGGTCCACTGAAGCTTTCTTT. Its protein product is CASSFGRSTEAFF.

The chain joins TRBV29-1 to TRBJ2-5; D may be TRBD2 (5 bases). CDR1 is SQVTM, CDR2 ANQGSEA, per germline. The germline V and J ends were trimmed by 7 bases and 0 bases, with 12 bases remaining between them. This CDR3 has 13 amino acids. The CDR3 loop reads CSGESAYQETQYF. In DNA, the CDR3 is TGCAGCGGGGAGTCGGCTTACCAAGAGACCCAGTACTTC.

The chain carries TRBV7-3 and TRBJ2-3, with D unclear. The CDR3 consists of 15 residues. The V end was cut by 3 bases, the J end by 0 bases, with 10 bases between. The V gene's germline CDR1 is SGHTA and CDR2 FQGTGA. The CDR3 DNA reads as TGTGCCAGCAGCTTCACCGACGGTAGCACAGATACGCAGTATTTT. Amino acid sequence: CASSFTDGSTDTQYF.

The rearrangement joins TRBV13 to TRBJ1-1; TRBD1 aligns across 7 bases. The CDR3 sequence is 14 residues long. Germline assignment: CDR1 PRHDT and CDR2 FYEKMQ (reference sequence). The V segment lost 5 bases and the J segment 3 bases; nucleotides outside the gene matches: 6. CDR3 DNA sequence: TGTGCCAGCAGCAAAGAGGGGGCGTACACTGAAGCTTTCTTT. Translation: CASSKEGAYTEAFF.

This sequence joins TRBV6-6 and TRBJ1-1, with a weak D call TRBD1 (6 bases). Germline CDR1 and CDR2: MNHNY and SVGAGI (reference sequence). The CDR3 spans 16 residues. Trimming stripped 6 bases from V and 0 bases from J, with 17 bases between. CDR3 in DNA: TGTGCCAGCAGCCCTGGGGGGGCTCGGGTGAACACTGAAGCTTTCTTT. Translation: CASSPGGARVNTEAFF.

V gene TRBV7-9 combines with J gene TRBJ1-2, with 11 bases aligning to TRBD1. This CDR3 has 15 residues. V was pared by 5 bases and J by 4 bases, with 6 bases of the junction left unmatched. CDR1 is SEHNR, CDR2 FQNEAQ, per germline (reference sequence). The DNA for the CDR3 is TGTGCCAGCAGCCCACTAGGGACAGGGGGCTATGGCTACACCTTC. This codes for CASSPLGTGGYGYTF.

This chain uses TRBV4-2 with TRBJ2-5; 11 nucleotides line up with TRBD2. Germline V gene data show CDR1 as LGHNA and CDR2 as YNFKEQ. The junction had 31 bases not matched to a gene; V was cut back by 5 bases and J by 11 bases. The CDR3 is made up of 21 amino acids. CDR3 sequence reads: CASSTPYLPLAGAPPSNEQYF. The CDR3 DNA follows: TGTGCCAGCAGCACACCTTACCTACCACTAGCGGGGGCCCCCCCCTCCAATGAGCAGTACTTC.

CDR3 sequence: CASSHLRDRVGGELFF. The CDR3 region has the DNA TGCGCCAGCAGCCACCTCAGGGACAGGGTGGGCGGGGAGCTGTTTTTT. The chain recombines TRBV4-1 with TRBJ2-2, with 9 bases that match TRBD1. The CDR3 sequence is 16 residues long. V shed 3 bases, J shed 7 bases, and the junction held 9 bases outside the gene matches. The germline V gene has CDR1 MGHRA and CDR2 YSYEKL.

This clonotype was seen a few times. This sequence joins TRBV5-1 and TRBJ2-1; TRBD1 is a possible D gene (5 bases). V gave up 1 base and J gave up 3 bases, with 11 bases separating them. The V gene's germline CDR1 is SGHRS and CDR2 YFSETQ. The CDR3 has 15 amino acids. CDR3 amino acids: CASSLNGQGYNEQFF. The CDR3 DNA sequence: TGCGCCAGCAGCTTGAATGGCCAGGGCTACAATGAGCAGTTCTTC.

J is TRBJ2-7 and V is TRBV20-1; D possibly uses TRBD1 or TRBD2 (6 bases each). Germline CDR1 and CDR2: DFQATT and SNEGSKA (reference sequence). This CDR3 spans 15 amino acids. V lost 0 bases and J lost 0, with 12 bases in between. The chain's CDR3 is CSARDGGLFSYEQYF. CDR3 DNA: TGCAGTGCTAGAGATGGGGGGCTTTTCTCCTACGAGCAGTACTTC.

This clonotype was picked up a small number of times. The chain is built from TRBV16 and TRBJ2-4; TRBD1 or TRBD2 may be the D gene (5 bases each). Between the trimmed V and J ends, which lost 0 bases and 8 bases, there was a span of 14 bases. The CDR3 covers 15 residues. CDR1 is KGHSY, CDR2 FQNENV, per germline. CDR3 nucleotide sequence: TGTGCCAGCAGCCAATCGGCTGGCCAGGGAGACATTCAGTACTTC. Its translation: CASSQSAGQGDIQYF.

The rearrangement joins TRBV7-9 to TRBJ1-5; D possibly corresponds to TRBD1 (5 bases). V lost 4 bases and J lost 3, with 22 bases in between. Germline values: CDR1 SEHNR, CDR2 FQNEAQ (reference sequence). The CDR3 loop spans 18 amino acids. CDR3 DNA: TGTGCCAGCAGCTCTGGGGGGATGGGCACCTTACTCAATCAGCCCCAGCATTTT. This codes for CASSSGGMGTLLNQPQHF.

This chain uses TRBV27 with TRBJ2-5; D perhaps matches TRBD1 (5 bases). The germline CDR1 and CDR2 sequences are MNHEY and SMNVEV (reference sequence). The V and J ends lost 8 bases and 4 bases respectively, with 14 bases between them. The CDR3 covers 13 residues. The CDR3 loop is CASSDSRAETQYF. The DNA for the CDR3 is TGTGCCAGCTCCGATAGCAGGGCAGAGACCCAGTACTTC.

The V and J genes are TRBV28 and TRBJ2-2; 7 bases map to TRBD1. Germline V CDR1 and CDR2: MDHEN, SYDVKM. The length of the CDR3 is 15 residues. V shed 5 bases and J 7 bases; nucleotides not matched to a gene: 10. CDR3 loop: CASSPGTARGGELFF. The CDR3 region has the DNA TGTGCCAGCAGTCCTGGGACAGCCCGGGGCGGGGAGCTGTTTTTT.

In DNA form, the CDR3 reads TGCGCCAGCAGCCAAGATCGAGGGGGGGCTGAAGATACGCAGTATTTT. Its translation: CASSQDRGGAEDTQYF. This chain uses TRBV4-3 with TRBJ2-3; TRBD2 is a possible D gene (7 bases). Germline-derived CDR1 and CDR2 are LGHNA and YSLEER. This CDR3 comprises 16 residues. V was clipped by 0 bases and J by 5 bases, with 15 bases between them.

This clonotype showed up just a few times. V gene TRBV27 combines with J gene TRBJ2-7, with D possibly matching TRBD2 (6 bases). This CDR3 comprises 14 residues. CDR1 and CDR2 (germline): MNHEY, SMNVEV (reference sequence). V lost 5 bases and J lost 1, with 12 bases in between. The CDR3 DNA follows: TGTGCCAGCAGTGAATCGGGACTGTCCTACGAGCAGTACTTC. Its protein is CASSESGLSYEQYF.

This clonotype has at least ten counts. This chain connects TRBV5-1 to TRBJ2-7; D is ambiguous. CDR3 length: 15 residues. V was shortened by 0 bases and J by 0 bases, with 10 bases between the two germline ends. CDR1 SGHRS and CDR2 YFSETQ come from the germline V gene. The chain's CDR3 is CASSLVGRSSYEQYF. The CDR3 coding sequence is TGCGCCAGCAGCTTGGTTGGTAGGAGCTCCTACGAGCAGTACTTC.

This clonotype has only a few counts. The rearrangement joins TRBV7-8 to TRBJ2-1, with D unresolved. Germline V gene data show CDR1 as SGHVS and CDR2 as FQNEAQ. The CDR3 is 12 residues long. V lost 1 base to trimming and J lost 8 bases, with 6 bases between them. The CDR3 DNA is TGTGCCAGCAGCTTAGAGCTCCATGAGCAGTTCTTC. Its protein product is CASSLELHEQFF.

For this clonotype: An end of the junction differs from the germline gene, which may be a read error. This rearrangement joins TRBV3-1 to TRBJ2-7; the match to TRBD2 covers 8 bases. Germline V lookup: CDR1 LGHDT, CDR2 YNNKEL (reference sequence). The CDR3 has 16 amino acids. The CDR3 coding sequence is TGTGCCAGCAGCCAAGATTTAGGACTAGCCTCCTGCGAGCAGTACTTC. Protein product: CASSQDLGLASCEQYF.

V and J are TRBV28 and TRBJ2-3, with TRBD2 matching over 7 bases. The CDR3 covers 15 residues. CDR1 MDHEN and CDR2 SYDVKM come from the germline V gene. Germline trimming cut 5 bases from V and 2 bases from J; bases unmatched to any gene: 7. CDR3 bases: TGTGCCAGCAGTCCCGGGGGGAGGGTCACAGATACGCAGTATTTT. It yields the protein CASSPGGRVTDTQYF.